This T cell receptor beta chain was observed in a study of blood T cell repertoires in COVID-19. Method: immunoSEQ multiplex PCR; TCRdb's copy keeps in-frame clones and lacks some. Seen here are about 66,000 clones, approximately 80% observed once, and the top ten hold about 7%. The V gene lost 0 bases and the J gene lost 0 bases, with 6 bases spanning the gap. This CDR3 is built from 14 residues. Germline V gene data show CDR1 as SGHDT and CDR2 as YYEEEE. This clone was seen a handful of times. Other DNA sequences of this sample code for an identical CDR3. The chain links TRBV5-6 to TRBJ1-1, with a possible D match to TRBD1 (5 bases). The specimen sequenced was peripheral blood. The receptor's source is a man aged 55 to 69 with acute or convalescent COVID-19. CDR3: CASSLGQMNTEAFF. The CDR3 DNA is TGTGCCAGCAGCTTGGGACAGATGAACACTGAAGCTTTCTTT.